What follows are 6 T cell receptor beta chains derived from one specimen sequenced in a study of T cells in localized non-small cell lung cancer. Profiled with immunoSEQ multiplex PCR; TCRdb holds only in-frame clones, not every one. The sample contains 2,500 or so clones, about 26% of which appear only once. Sequencing was performed on lung tumor tissue, taken before any cancer treatment. The receptor set was obtained from a female donor of 60 years or more with stage I lung adenocarcinoma.

This chain connects TRBV11-3 to TRBJ1-5; D remains unclear. CDR3 size: 16 residues. CDR1 SGHNT and CDR2 YENEEA come from the germline V gene. Trimming removed 7 bases from V and 1 base from J, with 17 bases in between. The CDR3 loop is CASTSTALWSNQPQHF. CDR3 in DNA: TGTGCCAGCACGAGTACTGCCCTTTGGAGCAATCAGCCCCAGCATTTT.

By sample share, this clone is medium-sized. This sequence joins TRBV11-3 and TRBJ1-1, with D possibly TRBD1 on 6 matching bases. The length of the CDR3 is 18 residues. V shed 0 bases and J shed 0 bases, with 17 bases lying between them. Germline V gene sequence: CDR1 SGHNT, CDR2 YENEEA. CDR3 coding DNA: TGTGCCAGCAGCTTAGACTCCTACAGGGCGGGATTGAACACTGAAGCTTTCTTT. Protein: CASSLDSYRAGLNTEAFF.

This clone is medium-sized in the sample. The CDR3 DNA sequence: TGTGCCAGCAGCTTGACAGGGGGGAGAAATGAAAAACTGTTTTTT. Translating gives CASSLTGGRNEKLFF. V usage is TRBV11-3 and J usage is TRBJ1-4; TRBD1 aligns across 9 bases. CDR1 is SGHNT and CDR2 is YENEEA in the germline V gene. V lost 3 bases and J lost 5; bases outside the gene matches: 4. This CDR3 is 15 amino acids long.

CDR3 region: CSVAFGVGNTEAFF. The CDR3 nucleotides read TGCAGCGTTGCTTTTGGGGTGGGGAACACTGAAGCTTTCTTT. The rearrangement uses TRBV29-1 and TRBJ1-1; no clear D gene. The CDR3 runs to 14 residues. Trimming took off 4 bases at V and 1 base at J, with 13 bases between the two ends. Germline V gene data show CDR1 as SQVTM and CDR2 as ANQGSEA. The full variable domain, its missing parts supplied by reference TRBV29-1 and TRBJ1-1, is SAVISQKPSRDICQRGTSLTIQCQVDSQVTMMFWYRQQPGQSLTLIATANQGSEATYESGFVIDKFPISRPNLTFSTLTVSNMSPEDSSIYLCSVAFGVGNTEAFFGQGTRLTVV.

This clone was counted a few times. The chain links TRBV11-3 to TRBJ1-1, with D perhaps matching TRBD1 (5 bases). Germline CDR1 is SGHNT and CDR2 is YENEEA. This CDR3 is built from 15 residues. The germline V and J ends were trimmed by 3 bases and 0 bases, with 11 bases remaining between them. CDR3 loop: CASSFPQGVNTEAFF. For the CDR3, the DNA is TGTGCCAGCAGCTTCCCGCAGGGAGTGAACACTGAAGCTTTCTTT.

This clone is termed medium-sized. The chain uses TRBV6-8 and TRBJ1-1; D remains unclear. Germline V CDR1 and CDR2: MNHGY, SAAAGT. CDR3 length: 14 residues. V was shortened by 5 bases and J by 5 bases, with 15 bases between the two germline ends. The DNA for the CDR3 is TGTGCCAGCAGTGGGCGCAGGTCCGGGACTGAAGCTTTCTTT. Amino acid sequence: CASSGRRSGTEAFF.